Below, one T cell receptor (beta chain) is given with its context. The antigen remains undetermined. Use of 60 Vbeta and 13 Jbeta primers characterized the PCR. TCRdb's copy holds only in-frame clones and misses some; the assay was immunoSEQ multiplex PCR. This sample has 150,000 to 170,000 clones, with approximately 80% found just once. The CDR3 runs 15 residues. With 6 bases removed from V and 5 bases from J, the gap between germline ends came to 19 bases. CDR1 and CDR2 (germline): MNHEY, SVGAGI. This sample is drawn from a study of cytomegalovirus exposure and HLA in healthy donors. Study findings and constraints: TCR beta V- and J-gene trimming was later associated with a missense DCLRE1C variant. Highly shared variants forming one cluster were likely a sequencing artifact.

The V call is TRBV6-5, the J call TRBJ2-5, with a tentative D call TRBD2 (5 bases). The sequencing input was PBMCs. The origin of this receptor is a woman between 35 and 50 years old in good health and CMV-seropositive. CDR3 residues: CASRVVLATGETQYF. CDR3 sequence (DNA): TGTGCCAGCAGAGTTGTATTAGCGACCGGGGAGACCCAGTACTTC.